This TCR beta chain was sequenced in a study of blood T cell repertoires in COVID-19. Study-wide context: Both acute and convalescent COVID-19 samples were obtained from the United States, Italy and Spain. T cells, B-cell-depleted T cells, or PBMCs provided the cDNA or gDNA that served as material.

As originally analysed: Using reference gene primer amplification, nucleated cell counts were estimated. Data came from immunoSEQ multiplex PCR; TCRdb stores just in-frame clones and leaves some out. The V and J calls and clone size come from that table; D and trimming were worked out from the DNA. The sample holds tens of thousands of clones, 80% to 85% seen once. The table lists this clone with a count of one. V was pared by 5 bases and J by 10 bases, with 12 bases of the junction left unmatched. Germline assignment: CDR1 SNHLY and CDR2 FYNNEI. CDR3 length equals 14 residues. The source is a woman aged 60-70 years with acute or convalescent COVID-19. The sequenced sample consisted of peripheral blood. The V call is TRBV2, the J call TRBJ1-1; 8 positions match TRBD1. CDR3 amino acids: CASSTQRQGRRAFF. The CDR3, as DNA: TGTGCCAGCAGTACCCAAAGACAGGGGCGCAGAGCTTTCTTT.